This TCR beta chain comes out of a study of T cell responses to AZD1222 COVID-19 vaccine. Overall study results and limits: Repertoire collection took place solely once the T cell response had peaked. Donor demographics were predominantly white British with a female majority; clonal diversity may be underestimated.

Per germline, CDR1 MDHEN and CDR2 SYDVKM. The CDR3 is 15 residues long. V gave up 2 bases and J gave up 0 bases, with 10 bases separating them. Assay used: immunoSEQ multiplex PCR; TCRdb lists only in-frame clones, some missing. The sample consists of more than 150,000 clones, more than 75% of them appearing once. Notes on this clone: The antigen is unknown.

The specimen was peripheral blood, collected 28 days after the second AZD1222 dose. The sequence came from an adult who received the AZD1222 COVID-19 vaccine. This rearrangement joins TRBV28 to TRBJ1-1, with unresolved D. Here the CDR3 reads CASSLAQPLNTEAFF. The DNA of the CDR3 is TGTGCCAGCAGTTTAGCCCAACCATTGAACACTGAAGCTTTCTTT.